This note documents a single TCR beta chain sequence. Brentuximab vedotin exposure varied among the patients, all of whom had relapsed after autologous stem cell transplantation. Sequencing used immunoSEQ multiplex PCR; TCRdb keeps in-frame clones, though not all of them. The sample has 6,000 to 8,500 clones, over 65% seen once; the top ten hold about 45%. The sample comes from a study of PD-1 blockade in classical Hodgkin lymphoma. CDR1 and CDR2 (germline): LNHDA, SQIVND (reference sequence). Trimming cost V 3 bases and J 4 bases, with 15 bases left between them. This CDR3 has 15 residues. Sequencing used peripheral blood mononuclear cells (PBMCs), obtained before the second cycle of nivolumab. The TCR originated in a human donor with classical Hodgkin lymphoma. The V call is TRBV19, the J call TRBJ1-1; unclear D gene. The CDR3 DNA reads as TGTGCCAGTAGTATGGGTCCCGGGCTCAGCACTGAAGCTTTCTTT. Encoded protein: CASSMGPGLSTEAFF. Variable domain in full (rest from reference TRBV19 and TRBJ1-1): DGGITQSPKYLFRKEGQNVTLSCEQNLNHDAMYWYRQDPGQGLRLIYYSQIVNDFQKGDIAEGYSVSREKKESFPLTVTSAQKNPTAFYLCASSMGPGLSTEAFFGQGTRLTVV.